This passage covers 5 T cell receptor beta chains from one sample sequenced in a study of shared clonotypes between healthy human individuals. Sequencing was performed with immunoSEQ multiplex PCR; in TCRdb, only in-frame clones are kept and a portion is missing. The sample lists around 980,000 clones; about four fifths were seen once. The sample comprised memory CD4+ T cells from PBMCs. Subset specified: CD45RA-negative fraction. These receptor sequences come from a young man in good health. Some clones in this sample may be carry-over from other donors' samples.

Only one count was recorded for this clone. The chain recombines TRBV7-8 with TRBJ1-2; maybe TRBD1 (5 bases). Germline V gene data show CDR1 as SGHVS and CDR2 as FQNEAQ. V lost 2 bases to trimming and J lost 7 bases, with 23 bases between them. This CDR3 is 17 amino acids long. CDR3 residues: CASSLLPSGRQSGGYTF. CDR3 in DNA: TGTGCCAGCAGCTTACTACCCTCGGGACGGCAGTCGGGTGGCTACACCTTC.

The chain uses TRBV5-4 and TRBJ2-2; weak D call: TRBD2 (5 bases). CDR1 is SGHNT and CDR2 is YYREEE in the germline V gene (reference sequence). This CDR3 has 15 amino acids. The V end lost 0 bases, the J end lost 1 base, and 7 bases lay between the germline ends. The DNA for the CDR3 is TGTGCCAGCAGCTTGGGACTACAGAACACCGGGGAGCTGTTTTTT. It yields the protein CASSLGLQNTGELFF.

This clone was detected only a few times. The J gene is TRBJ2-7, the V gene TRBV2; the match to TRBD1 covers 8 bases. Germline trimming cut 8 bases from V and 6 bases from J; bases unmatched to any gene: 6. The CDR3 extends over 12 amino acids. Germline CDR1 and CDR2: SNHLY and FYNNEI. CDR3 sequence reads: CASLDRAREQYF. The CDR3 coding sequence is TGTGCCAGCTTGGACAGGGCCCGCGAGCAGTACTTC.

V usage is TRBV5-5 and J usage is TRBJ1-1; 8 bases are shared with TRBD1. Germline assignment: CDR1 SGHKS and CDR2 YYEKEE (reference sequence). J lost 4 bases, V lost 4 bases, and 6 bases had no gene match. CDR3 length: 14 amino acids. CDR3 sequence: CASSGQTGGTEAFF. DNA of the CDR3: TGTGCCAGCAGCGGACAAACAGGGGGCACTGAAGCTTTCTTT.

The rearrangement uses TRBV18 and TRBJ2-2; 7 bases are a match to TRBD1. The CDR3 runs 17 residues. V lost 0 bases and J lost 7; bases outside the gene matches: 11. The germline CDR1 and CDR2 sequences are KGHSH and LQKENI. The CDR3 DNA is TGTGCCAGCTCACCACCTCGTACAGGGGCGCTAGGCGGGGAGCTGTTTTTT. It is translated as CASSPPRTGALGGELFF.